These T cell receptor beta chains were read from a single sample in a study of blood T cell repertoires in COVID-19. The table came from immunoSEQ multiplex PCR; TCRdb's copy has only in-frame clones and leaves some out. Here the sample spans 200,000 to 250,000 clones, over 80% being singletons. The sample consisted of peripheral blood. These receptors came from a man aged 25-45 years with COVID-19, enrolled during active disease. The CDR3 runs from the conserved cysteine through the conserved F or W. The D gene is left open where the match is weak. Some rows have no size entry. The others give once, few or many, or a class for an expanded clone.

d_call: -
v_call: TRBV11-3
j_call: TRBJ2-3
clone_size: few
cdr3_nt: TGTGCCAGCAGCTTCCGACAGGCTAGCACAGATACGCAGTATTTT
cdr3_aa: CASSFRQASTDTQYF

d_call: -
v_call: TRBV12-3/TRBV12-4
j_call: TRBJ2-2
clone_size: -
cdr3_nt: TGTGCCAGCAGCACCCCCGGCGGCGGGGAGCTGTTTTTT
cdr3_aa: CASSTPGGGELFF

d_call: TRBD1
v_call: TRBV5-1
j_call: TRBJ1-4
clone_size: -
cdr3_nt: TGCGCCAGCAGCTACCGGGACAGGGATGAAAAACTGTTTTTT
cdr3_aa: CASSYRDRDEKLFF

d_call: TRBD1
v_call: TRBV19
j_call: TRBJ1-5
clone_size: -
cdr3_nt: TGTGCCAGTAGTACCAGGACAGGGGGCGATCAGCCCCAGCATTTT
cdr3_aa: CASSTRTGGDQPQHF

d_call: -
v_call: TRBV19
j_call: TRBJ2-7
clone_size: -
cdr3_nt: TGTGCCAGTAGTACCCGGGAGTCCCCTACCTACGAGCAGTACTTC
cdr3_aa: CASSTRESPTYEQYF

d_call: -
v_call: TRBV10-3
j_call: TRBJ1-2
clone_size: -
cdr3_nt: TGTGCCATCAGTGAGCCCCCCCTGAGAGGCTACACCTTC
cdr3_aa: CAISEPPLRGYTF

d_call: -
v_call: TRBV19
j_call: TRBJ1-5
clone_size: few
cdr3_nt: TGTGCCAGTAGTATTAACAGGGATAGCAATCAGCCCCAGCATTTT
cdr3_aa: CASSINRDSNQPQHF

d_call: -
v_call: TRBV6-6
j_call: TRBJ1-2
clone_size: -
cdr3_nt: TGTGCCAGCAGACCGAATAGTCCTGGCTACACCTTC
cdr3_aa: CASRPNSPGYTF

d_call: -
v_call: TRBV6-2/TRBV6-3
j_call: TRBJ2-2
clone_size: -
cdr3_nt: TGTGCCAGCAGTCGGCCGGCAGGGAACACCGGGGAGCTGTTTTTT
cdr3_aa: CASSRPAGNTGELFF

d_call: -
v_call: TRBV4-2
j_call: TRBJ1-4
clone_size: once
cdr3_nt: TGTGCCAGCAGCCAGGGAGGGGCAGATAATGAAAAACTGTTTTTT
cdr3_aa: CASSQGGADNEKLFF

d_call: TRBD1
v_call: TRBV29-1
j_call: TRBJ2-1
clone_size: -
cdr3_nt: TGCAGCGTTGAACACTGGACAGGGGGTTACAATGAGCAGTTCTTC
cdr3_aa: CSVEHWTGGYNEQFF

d_call: -
v_call: TRBV6-5
j_call: TRBJ1-3
clone_size: once
cdr3_nt: TGTGCCAGCAGTTCCGTACTCCTTGGAAACACCATATATTTT
cdr3_aa: CASSSVLLGNTIYF

d_call: -
v_call: TRBV13
j_call: TRBJ2-5
clone_size: once
cdr3_nt: TGTGCCAGCAGCTTACATGGACGGGGAGAGACCCAGTACTTC
cdr3_aa: CASSLHGRGETQYF

d_call: -
v_call: TRBV7-3
j_call: TRBJ1-1
clone_size: -
cdr3_nt: TGTGCCAGCAGCTTAGAGCGAAATTCCGGGGCTTTCTTT
cdr3_aa: CASSLERNSGAFF

d_call: -
v_call: TRBV6-2/TRBV6-3
j_call: TRBJ1-1
clone_size: -
cdr3_nt: TGTGCCAGCAGTTACTCCGCGGGGGCGGCTGGGACTGAAGCTTTCTTT
cdr3_aa: CASSYSAGAAGTEAFF

d_call: -
v_call: TRBV6-2/TRBV6-3
j_call: TRBJ2-1
clone_size: -
cdr3_nt: TGTGCCAGCAGTTACGGGGCCCCCTCCTACAATGAGCAGTTCTTC
cdr3_aa: CASSYGAPSYNEQFF

d_call: -
v_call: TRBV9
j_call: TRBJ2-3
clone_size: -
cdr3_nt: TGTGCCAGCAGCGACGGACTTCATAGCACAGATACGCAGTATTTT
cdr3_aa: CASSDGLHSTDTQYF

d_call: -
v_call: TRBV7-8
j_call: TRBJ1-1
clone_size: -
cdr3_nt: TGTGCCAGCAGCTTGGGGCAGCTTTTAGGGACTGAAGCTTTCTTT
cdr3_aa: CASSLGQLLGTEAFF

d_call: TRBD1
v_call: TRBV4-2
j_call: TRBJ1-1
clone_size: -
cdr3_nt: TGTGCCAGCAGCCGACCCGACAGGGAGAACACTGAAGCTTTCTTT
cdr3_aa: CASSRPDRENTEAFF

d_call: -
v_call: TRBV7-9
j_call: TRBJ2-2
clone_size: -
cdr3_nt: TGTGCCAGCAGAGCGGGCAGGGAGAGGGCCGGGGAGCTGTTTTTT
cdr3_aa: CASRAGRERAGELFF

d_call: TRBD2
v_call: TRBV11-1
j_call: TRBJ2-1
clone_size: -
cdr3_nt: TGTGCCAGCAGCTTATATAGCGGGTACAATGAGCAGTTCTTC
cdr3_aa: CASSLYSGYNEQFF

d_call: -
v_call: TRBV30
j_call: TRBJ2-1
clone_size: -
cdr3_nt: TGTGCCTGGGGCTCCCTCAGCGGTGAGCAGTTCTTC
cdr3_aa: CAWGSLSGEQFF

d_call: TRBD1
v_call: TRBV19
j_call: TRBJ2-7
clone_size: -
cdr3_nt: TGTGCCAGTCGGGGGACAGGGGTCGCCTACGAGCAGTACTTC
cdr3_aa: CASRGTGVAYEQYF

d_call: TRBD1
v_call: TRBV10-3
j_call: TRBJ2-7
clone_size: -
cdr3_nt: TGTGCCATCAGTACAGGGGACAGGGGCTACGAGCAGTACTTC
cdr3_aa: CAISTGDRGYEQYF

d_call: TRBD1
v_call: TRBV5-1
j_call: TRBJ2-7
clone_size: -
cdr3_nt: TGCGCCAGCAGCTTGTCCTGGGACAGGGGTTCCTACGAGCAGTACTTC
cdr3_aa: CASSLSWDRGSYEQYF

d_call: TRBD1
v_call: TRBV7-2
j_call: TRBJ1-2
clone_size: -
cdr3_nt: TGTGCCAGCAGCTTAGGAGAGCGTGGTACAGGGGCTAGGCGGTATGGCTACACCTTC
cdr3_aa: CASSLGERGTGARRYGYTF

d_call: -
v_call: TRBV5-1
j_call: TRBJ2-3
clone_size: -
cdr3_nt: TGCGCCAGCAGATACGGGAGCCAGCTACCCACAGATACGCAGTATTTT
cdr3_aa: CASRYGSQLPTDTQYF

d_call: TRBD1
v_call: TRBV27
j_call: TRBJ1-4
clone_size: -
cdr3_nt: TGTGCCAGCAGTCCTCGGGACAGTAATGAAAAACTGTTTTTT
cdr3_aa: CASSPRDSNEKLFF

d_call: -
v_call: TRBV2
j_call: TRBJ2-2
clone_size: -
cdr3_nt: TGTGCCAGCAGTGCAGAATTCACCGGGGAGCTGTTTTTT
cdr3_aa: CASSAEFTGELFF

d_call: -
v_call: TRBV24-1
j_call: TRBJ1-1
clone_size: -
cdr3_nt: TGTGCCACCAGTGACCCGAACGGGGCTGAAGCTTTCTTT
cdr3_aa: CATSDPNGAEAFF

d_call: -
v_call: TRBV9
j_call: TRBJ2-2
clone_size: -
cdr3_nt: TGTGCCAGCAGCGTAGGGGGCATCACGAACACCGGGGAGCTGTTTTTT
cdr3_aa: CASSVGGITNTGELFF

d_call: TRBD1
v_call: TRBV5-5
j_call: TRBJ1-1
clone_size: -
cdr3_nt: TGTGCCAGCAGCTGGGACAGGAAGAACACTGAAGCTTTCTTT
cdr3_aa: CASSWDRKNTEAFF

d_call: -
v_call: TRBV2
j_call: TRBJ2-1
clone_size: -
cdr3_nt: TGTGCCAGCAGTGAATCAGGGCCAACTAGCAGTAATAATGAGCAGTTCTTC
cdr3_aa: CASSESGPTSSNNEQFF

d_call: -
v_call: TRBV11-2
j_call: TRBJ2-1
clone_size: -
cdr3_nt: TGTGCCAGCAGCCATGGTCAAGAGACTAGGGTCTACAATGAGCAGTTCTTC
cdr3_aa: CASSHGQETRVYNEQFF

d_call: TRBD1
v_call: TRBV5-1
j_call: TRBJ1-2
clone_size: -
cdr3_nt: TGCGCCAGCAGACCGACAGGGGAGGTTAACTATGGCTACACCTTC
cdr3_aa: CASRPTGEVNYGYTF

d_call: -
v_call: TRBV18
j_call: TRBJ1-3
clone_size: once
cdr3_nt: TGTGCCAGCTCATCGACAGTCGCCTCTGGAAACACCATATATTTT
cdr3_aa: CASSSTVASGNTIYF

d_call: -
v_call: TRBV2
j_call: TRBJ1-2
clone_size: few
cdr3_nt: TGTGCCAGCAGCGTGGGGGCCGACTATGGCTACACCTTC
cdr3_aa: CASSVGADYGYTF

d_call: -
v_call: TRBV20-1
j_call: TRBJ1-1
clone_size: -
cdr3_nt: TGCAGTGCTAGTGGAGTTAACACTGAAGCTTTCTTT
cdr3_aa: CSASGVNTEAFF

d_call: -
v_call: TRBV3-1/TRBV3-2
j_call: TRBJ1-5
clone_size: once
cdr3_nt: TGTGCCAGCAGCCAAGATAGGGGGGGGCGTCAGCCCCAGCATTTT
cdr3_aa: CASSQDRGGRQPQHF

d_call: TRBD2
v_call: TRBV5-1
j_call: TRBJ2-7
clone_size: -
cdr3_nt: TGCGCCAGCAGCTTCTCTAGCGGGGGGACCTACGAGCAGTACTTC
cdr3_aa: CASSFSSGGTYEQYF

d_call: -
v_call: TRBV6-2/TRBV6-3
j_call: TRBJ1-6
clone_size: -
cdr3_nt: TGTGCCAGCAGTTTCCAAGCCGAGCGCCAGACTAATTCACCCCTCCACTTT
cdr3_aa: CASSFQAERQTNSPLHF

d_call: TRBD1
v_call: TRBV6-5
j_call: TRBJ1-2
clone_size: -
cdr3_nt: TGTGCCAGCAGTTACTCTTATTGGACAGGGGGCGGTGGCTACACCTTC
cdr3_aa: CASSYSYWTGGGGYTF

d_call: -
v_call: TRBV4-2
j_call: TRBJ2-6
clone_size: -
cdr3_nt: TGTGCCAGCAGCCCCCGCGTAGCGTCTGGGGCCAACGTCCTGACTTTC
cdr3_aa: CASSPRVASGANVLTF

d_call: -
v_call: TRBV27
j_call: TRBJ2-2
clone_size: -
cdr3_nt: TGTGCCAGCAGCTCCGGGTTAAACACCGGGGAGCTGTTTTTT
cdr3_aa: CASSSGLNTGELFF

d_call: -
v_call: TRBV5-1
j_call: TRBJ1-6
clone_size: -
cdr3_nt: TGCGCCAGCAGCTCAGGGGATGGATGGTATAATTCACCCCTCCACTTT
cdr3_aa: CASSSGDGWYNSPLHF

d_call: -
v_call: TRBV12-5
j_call: TRBJ2-1
clone_size: -
cdr3_nt: TGTGCTAGTGGTTTGGTACGAGGCCACATCAATGAGCAGTTCTTC
cdr3_aa: CASGLVRGHINEQFF

d_call: -
v_call: TRBV5-1
j_call: TRBJ2-1
clone_size: few
cdr3_nt: TGCGCCAGCAGCTTGGGAGGTGGTTCCAATGAGCAGTTCTTC
cdr3_aa: CASSLGGGSNEQFF

d_call: -
v_call: TRBV10-3
j_call: TRBJ2-7
clone_size: -
cdr3_nt: TGTGCCATCAGTGAGAACGCAGGGCTTAGCGAGCAGTACTTC
cdr3_aa: CAISENAGLSEQYF

d_call: -
v_call: TRBV9
j_call: TRBJ1-5
clone_size: few
cdr3_nt: TGTGCCAGCAGCGTAGGTGGGGGCGCCGGTCAGCCCCAGCATTTT
cdr3_aa: CASSVGGGAGQPQHF

d_call: -
v_call: TRBV13
j_call: TRBJ1-1
clone_size: -
cdr3_nt: TGTGCCAGCAGCCCCGACAGAGGGACTCTGAACACTGAAGCTTTCTTT
cdr3_aa: CASSPDRGTLNTEAFF

d_call: -
v_call: TRBV11-2
j_call: TRBJ1-1
clone_size: -
cdr3_nt: TGTGCCAGCAGCCTAAGACAGTCCATGAACACTGAAGCTTTCTTT
cdr3_aa: CASSLRQSMNTEAFF

d_call: -
v_call: TRBV12-3/TRBV12-4
j_call: TRBJ2-7
clone_size: -
cdr3_nt: TGTGCCAGCAGAAAGGGCAGGGAAGGCGAGCAGTACTTC
cdr3_aa: CASRKGREGEQYF

d_call: -
v_call: TRBV6-6
j_call: TRBJ2-7
clone_size: -
cdr3_nt: TGTGCCAGCAGTTCCCCGGGACACCCTTTTCCCTACGAGCAGTACTTC
cdr3_aa: CASSSPGHPFPYEQYF